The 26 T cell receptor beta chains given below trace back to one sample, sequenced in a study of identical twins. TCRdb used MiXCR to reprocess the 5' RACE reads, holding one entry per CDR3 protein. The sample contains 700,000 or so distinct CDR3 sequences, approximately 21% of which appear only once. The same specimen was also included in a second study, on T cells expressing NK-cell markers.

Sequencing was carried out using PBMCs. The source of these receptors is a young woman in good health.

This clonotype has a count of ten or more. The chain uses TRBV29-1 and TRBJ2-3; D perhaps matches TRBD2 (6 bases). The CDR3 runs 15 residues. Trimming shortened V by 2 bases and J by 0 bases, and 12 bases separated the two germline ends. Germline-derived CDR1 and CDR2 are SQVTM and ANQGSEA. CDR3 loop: CSVERAGLSTDTQYF. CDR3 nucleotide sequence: TGCAGCGTTGAACGGGCGGGGCTCAGCACAGATACGCAGTATTTT.

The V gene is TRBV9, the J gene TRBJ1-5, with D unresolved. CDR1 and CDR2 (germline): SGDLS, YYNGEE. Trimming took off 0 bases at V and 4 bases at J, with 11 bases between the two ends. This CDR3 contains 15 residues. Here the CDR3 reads CASSVEGGKNQPQHF. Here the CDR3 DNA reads TGTGCCAGCAGCGTAGAGGGAGGGAAGAATCAGCCCCAGCATTTT. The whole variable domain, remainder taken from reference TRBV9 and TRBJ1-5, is DSGVTQTPKHLITATGQRVTLRCSPRSGDLSVYWYQQSLDQGLQFLIQYYNGEERAKGNILERFSAQQFPDLHSELNLSSLELGDSALYFCASSVEGGKNQPQHFGDGTRLSIL.

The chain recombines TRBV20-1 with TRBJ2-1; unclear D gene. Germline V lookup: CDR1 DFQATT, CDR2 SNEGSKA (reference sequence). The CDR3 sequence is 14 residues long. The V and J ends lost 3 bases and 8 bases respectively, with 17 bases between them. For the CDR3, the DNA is TGCAGTGCTAGCGCTAACAGTCGGGTCTATGAGCAGTTCTTC. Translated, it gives CSASANSRVYEQFF.

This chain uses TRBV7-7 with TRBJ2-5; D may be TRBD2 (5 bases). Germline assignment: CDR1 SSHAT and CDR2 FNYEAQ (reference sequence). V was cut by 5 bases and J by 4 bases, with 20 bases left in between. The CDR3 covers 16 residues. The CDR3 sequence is CASSRRDLSSLETQYF. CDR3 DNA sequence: TGTGCCAGCAGCCGCCGGGATTTGTCGTCTTTAGAGACCCAGTACTTC.

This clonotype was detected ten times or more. CDR3 sequence reads: CSVEDGYEKLFF. The CDR3 DNA reads as TGCAGCGTGGAGGACGGTTATGAAAAACTGTTTTTT. The chain has TRBV29-1 and TRBJ1-4, with no clear D. Trimming removed 6 bases from V and 6 bases from J, with 11 bases in between. This CDR3 has 12 amino acids. Germline CDR1 reads SQVTM; CDR2 reads ANQGSEA.

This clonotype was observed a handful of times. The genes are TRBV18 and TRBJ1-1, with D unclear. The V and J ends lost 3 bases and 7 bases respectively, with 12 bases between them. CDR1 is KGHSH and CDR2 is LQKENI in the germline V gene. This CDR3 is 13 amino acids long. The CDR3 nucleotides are TGTGCCAGCTCACCGGAATGGTCGGTTGAAGCTTTCTTT. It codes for CASSPEWSVEAFF.

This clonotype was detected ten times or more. DNA for the CDR3: TGTGCCAGCAGCGGCCGGGGGCAAGAGACCCAGTACTTC. Its translation is CASSGRGQETQYF. This chain uses TRBV3-1 with TRBJ2-5, with D perhaps matching TRBD2 (6 bases). Trimming took 5 bases from V and 2 from J, leaving 9 bases between them. This CDR3 region has 13 residues. Germline loops: CDR1 LGHDT, CDR2 YNNKEL (reference sequence).

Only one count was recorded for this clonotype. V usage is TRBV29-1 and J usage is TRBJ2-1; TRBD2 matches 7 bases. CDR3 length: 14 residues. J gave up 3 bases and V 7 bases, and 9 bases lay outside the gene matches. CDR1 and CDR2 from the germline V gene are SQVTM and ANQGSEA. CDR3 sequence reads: CSGEGGAHYNEQFF. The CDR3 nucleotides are TGCAGCGGAGAGGGAGGGGCCCACTACAATGAGCAGTTCTTC.

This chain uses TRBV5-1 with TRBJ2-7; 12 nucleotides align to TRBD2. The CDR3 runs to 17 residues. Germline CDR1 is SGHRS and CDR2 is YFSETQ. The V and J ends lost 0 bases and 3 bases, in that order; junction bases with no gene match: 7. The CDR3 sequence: CASSLGLAGANLYEQYF. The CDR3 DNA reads TGCGCCAGCAGCTTGGGACTAGCGGGGGCCAACCTCTACGAGCAGTACTTC.

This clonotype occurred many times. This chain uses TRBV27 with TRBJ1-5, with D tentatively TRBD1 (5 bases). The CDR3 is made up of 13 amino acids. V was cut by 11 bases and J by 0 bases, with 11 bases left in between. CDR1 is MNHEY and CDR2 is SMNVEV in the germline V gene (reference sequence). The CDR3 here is CAAGTYSNQPQHF. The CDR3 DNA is TGTGCCGCCGGGACCTATAGCAATCAGCCCCAGCATTTT.

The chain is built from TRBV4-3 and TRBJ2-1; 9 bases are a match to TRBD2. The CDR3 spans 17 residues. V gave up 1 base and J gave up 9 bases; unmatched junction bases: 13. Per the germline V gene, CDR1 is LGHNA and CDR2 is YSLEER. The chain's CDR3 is CASSQALRGGRGSEQFF. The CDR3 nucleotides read TGCGCCAGCAGCCAAGCCCTCCGCGGCGGGAGGGGTAGTGAGCAGTTCTTC.

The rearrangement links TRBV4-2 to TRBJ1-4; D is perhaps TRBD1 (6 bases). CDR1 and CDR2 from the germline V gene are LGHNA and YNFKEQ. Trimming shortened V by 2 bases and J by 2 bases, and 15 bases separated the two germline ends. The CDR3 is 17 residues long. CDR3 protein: CASSQRRNRVTNEKLFF. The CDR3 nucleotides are TGTGCCAGCAGCCAACGAAGAAACAGGGTTACTAATGAAAAACTGTTTTTT.

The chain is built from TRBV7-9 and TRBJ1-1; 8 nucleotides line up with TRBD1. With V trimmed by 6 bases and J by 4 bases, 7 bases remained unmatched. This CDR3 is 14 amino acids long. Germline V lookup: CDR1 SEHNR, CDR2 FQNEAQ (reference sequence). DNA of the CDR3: TGTGCCAGCAGATCACAGGGGGTACGCACTGAAGCTTTCTTT. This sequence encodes CASRSQGVRTEAFF.

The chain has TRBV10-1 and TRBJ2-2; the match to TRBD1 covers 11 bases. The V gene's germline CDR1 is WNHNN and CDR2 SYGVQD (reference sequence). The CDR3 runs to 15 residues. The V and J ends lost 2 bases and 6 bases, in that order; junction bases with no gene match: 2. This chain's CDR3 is CASSEPGQGAGELFF. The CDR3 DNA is TGCGCCAGCAGTGAGCCGGGACAGGGGGCCGGGGAGCTGTTTTTT.

The CDR3 coding sequence is TGTGCCAGCAGCTTGACAGTGCACGAGCAGTACTTC. Translating gives CASSLTVHEQYF. The chain is built from TRBV7-2 and TRBJ2-7; a possible D gene is TRBD1 (5 bases). The V gene's germline CDR1 is SGHTA and CDR2 FQGNSA. V lost 3 bases and J 5 bases, leaving 8 bases between the germline ends. The CDR3 consists of 12 residues.

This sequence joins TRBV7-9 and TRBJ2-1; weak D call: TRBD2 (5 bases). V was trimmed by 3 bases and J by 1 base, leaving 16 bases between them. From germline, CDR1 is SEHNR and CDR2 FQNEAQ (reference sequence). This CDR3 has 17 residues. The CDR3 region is CASSLGPLALSYNEQFF. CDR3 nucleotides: TGTGCCAGCAGCTTGGGCCCTCTAGCTCTGTCCTACAATGAGCAGTTCTTC. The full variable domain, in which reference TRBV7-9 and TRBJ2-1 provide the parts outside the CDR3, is DTGVSQNPRHKITKRGQNVTFRCDPISEHNRLYWYRQTLGQGPEFLTYFQNEAQLEKSRLLSDRFSAERPKGSFSTLEIQRTEQGDSAMYLCASSLGPLALSYNEQFFGPGTRLTVL.

The CDR3 region has the DNA TGTGCCAGCAGCTTAGGGACCGCGAGCACAGATACGCAGTATTTT. Protein: CASSLGTASTDTQYF. This chain uses TRBV7-2 with TRBJ2-3; D gene uncertain. Germline loops: CDR1 SGHTA, CDR2 FQGNSA. V lost 1 base and J 0 bases, leaving 8 bases between the germline ends. The CDR3 runs 15 residues.

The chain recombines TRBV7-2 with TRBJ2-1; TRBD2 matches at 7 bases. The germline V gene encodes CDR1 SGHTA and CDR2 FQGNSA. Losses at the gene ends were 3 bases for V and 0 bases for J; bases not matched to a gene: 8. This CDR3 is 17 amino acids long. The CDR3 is CASSLRSLAYSYNEQFF. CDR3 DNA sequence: TGTGCCAGCAGCTTGCGTTCACTAGCGTACTCCTACAATGAGCAGTTCTTC.

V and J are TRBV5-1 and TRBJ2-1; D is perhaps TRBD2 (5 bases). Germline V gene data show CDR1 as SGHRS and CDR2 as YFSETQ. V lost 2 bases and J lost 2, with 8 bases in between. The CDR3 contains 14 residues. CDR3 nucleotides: TGCGCCAGCAGCTTCCAGGAGGCCTACAATGAGCAGTTCTTC. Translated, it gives CASSFQEAYNEQFF. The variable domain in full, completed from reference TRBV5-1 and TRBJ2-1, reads KAGVTQTPRYLIKTRGQQVTLSCSPISGHRSVSWYQQTPGQGLQFLFEYFSETQRNKGNFPGRFSGRQFSNSRSEMNVSTLELGDSALYLCASSFQEAYNEQFFGPGTRLTVL.

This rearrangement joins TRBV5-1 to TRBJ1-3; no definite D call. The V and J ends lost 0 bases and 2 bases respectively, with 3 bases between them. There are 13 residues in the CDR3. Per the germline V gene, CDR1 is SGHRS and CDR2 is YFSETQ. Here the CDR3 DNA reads TGCGCCAGCAGCTTGGAACCTGGAAACACCATATATTTT. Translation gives CASSLEPGNTIYF.

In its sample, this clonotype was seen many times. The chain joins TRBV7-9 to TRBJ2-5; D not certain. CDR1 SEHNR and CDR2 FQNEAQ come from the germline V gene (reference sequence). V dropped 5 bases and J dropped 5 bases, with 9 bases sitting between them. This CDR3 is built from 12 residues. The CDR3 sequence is CASSPHGETQYF. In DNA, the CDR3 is TGTGCCAGCAGCCCTCATGGCGAGACCCAGTACTTC.

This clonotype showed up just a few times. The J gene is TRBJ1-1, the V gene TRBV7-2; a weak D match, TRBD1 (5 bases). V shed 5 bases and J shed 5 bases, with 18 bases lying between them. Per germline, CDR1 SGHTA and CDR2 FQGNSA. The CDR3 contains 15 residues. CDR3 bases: TGTGCCAGCAGCCAAAGGCCAGGGACGATGACTGAAGCTTTCTTT. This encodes CASSQRPGTMTEAFF.

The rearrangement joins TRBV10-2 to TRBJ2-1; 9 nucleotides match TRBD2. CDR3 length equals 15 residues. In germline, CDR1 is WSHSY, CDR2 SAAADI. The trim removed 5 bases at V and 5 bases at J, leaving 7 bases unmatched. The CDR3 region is CASSKTSGGDNEQFF. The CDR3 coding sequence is TGCGCCAGCAGTAAGACTAGCGGTGGAGACAATGAGCAGTTCTTC.

CDR3 protein: CASSLGEGNYGYTF. The CDR3 DNA reads as TGTGCCAGCAGCTTAGGCGAAGGGAACTATGGCTACACCTTC. The genes are TRBV7-9 and TRBJ1-2; D is undetermined. The CDR3 sequence is 14 residues long. Germline V gene data show CDR1 as SEHNR and CDR2 as FQNEAQ (reference sequence). Deletions cut 1 base from V and 2 bases from J, with 8 bases between.

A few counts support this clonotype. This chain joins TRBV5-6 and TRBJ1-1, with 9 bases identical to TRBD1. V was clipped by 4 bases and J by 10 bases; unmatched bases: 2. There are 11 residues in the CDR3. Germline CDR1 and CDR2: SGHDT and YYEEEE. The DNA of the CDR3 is TGTGCCAGCAGCCTGGGACAGGGAGCTTTCTTT. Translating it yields CASSLGQGAFF.

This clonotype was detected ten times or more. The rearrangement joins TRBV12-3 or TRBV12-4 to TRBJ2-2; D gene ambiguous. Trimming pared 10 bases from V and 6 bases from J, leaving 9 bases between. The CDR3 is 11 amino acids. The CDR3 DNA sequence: TGTGCCACCCACCCAGCCGGGGAGCTGTTTTTT. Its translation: CATHPAGELFF.